The 30 T cell receptor beta chains given below trace back to one sample, sequenced in a study of human T cells and chemical hapten exposure. TCRdb passed the RACE reads through MiXCR, listing each CDR3 protein once. The repertoire holds approximately 79,000 distinct CDR3 sequences, with 8.5% as singletons. Time point here: pre-sensitization, week 0. Stated treatment: therapeutic diphenylcyclopropenone sensitization with weekly scalp DPC. Sequenced material: whole blood, taken in connection with sensitization to the hapten diphenylcyclopropenone (DPC). Receptor source: a man between 40 and 49 years old with alopecia areata. Some clones in this sample may be carry-over from other donors' samples.

This chain joins TRBV6-1 and TRBJ2-2; a weak D match, TRBD2 (5 bases). The germline V gene has CDR1 MNHNS and CDR2 SASEGT. The CDR3 is made up of 14 amino acids. V lost 4 bases, J lost 5 bases, and 11 bases lay in between. The CDR3 nucleotides read TGTGCCAGCAGTGCGGGGAAGGGAACCGGGGAGCTGTTTTTT. As protein: CASSAGKGTGELFF.

The chain combines TRBV27 with TRBJ2-1; 13 nucleotides agree with TRBD2. The V gene's germline CDR1 is MNHEY and CDR2 SMNVEV (reference sequence). V was pared by 0 bases and J by 12 bases, with 8 bases of the junction left unmatched. The CDR3 extends over 16 amino acids. The CDR3 nucleotides are TGTGCCAGCAGTTTATCGAGCGGGACTAGCGGGGCTAGGCAGTTCTTC. Translating gives CASSLSSGTSGARQFF.

This clonotype was recorded a few times. The chain has TRBV3-1 and TRBJ1-1, with 7 bases aligning to TRBD1. Looked up from germline, CDR1 is LGHDT and CDR2 is YNNKEL (reference sequence). The CDR3 extends over 15 amino acids. Trimming removed 4 bases from V and 1 base from J; junction bases left unmatched: 6. In DNA form, the CDR3 reads TGTGCCAGCAGCCCCTCGACAGGGACGAACACTGAAGCTTTCTTT. Amino acids: CASSPSTGTNTEAFF.

The chain uses TRBV7-9 and TRBJ2-7, with D possibly matching TRBD2 (6 bases). The germline V and J ends were trimmed by 4 bases and 3 bases, with 13 bases remaining between them. The germline CDR1 and CDR2 sequences are SEHNR and FQNEAQ (reference sequence). CDR3 length: 14 residues. This CDR3 reads CASSSGRRGYEQYV. As DNA, the CDR3 is TGTGCCAGCAGCTCCGGGCGGCGGGGCTACGAGCAGTACGTC.

This rearrangement joins TRBV18 to TRBJ2-4, with 8 bases matching TRBD2. CDR1 and CDR2 from the germline V gene are KGHSH and LQKENI. The CDR3 consists of 18 residues. V lost 0 bases, J lost 0 bases, and 7 bases stayed unmatched. CDR3 loop: CASSPPGGGILAKNIQYF. As DNA, the CDR3 is TGTGCCAGCTCACCACCCGGCGGGGGGATTCTAGCCAAAAACATTCAGTACTTC.

The genes are TRBV29-1 and TRBJ2-4, with unresolved D. The germline V gene has CDR1 SQVTM and CDR2 ANQGSEA. V was cut by 4 bases and J by 5 bases, with 6 bases left in between. This CDR3 contains 11 residues. The CDR3 DNA reads TGCAGCGTTGGGGGTGAAAACATTCAGTACTTC. Translated, it gives CSVGGENIQYF.

This clonotype was recorded many times. The CDR3: CASSQAQSANYGYTF. Here the CDR3 DNA reads TGTGCCAGCAGCCAAGCACAATCCGCTAACTATGGCTACACCTTC. The chain couples TRBV3-1 to TRBJ1-2; unclear D gene. The CDR3 spans 15 residues. The ends were cut back, 1 base at V and 0 bases at J, with 9 bases in the middle. In germline, CDR1 is LGHDT, CDR2 YNNKEL (reference sequence).

This clonotype was seen only a few times. The V and J genes are TRBV6-5 and TRBJ1-3, with D perhaps matching TRBD1 (5 bases). The CDR3 extends over 17 amino acids. The V gene lost 5 bases and the J gene lost 2 bases, with 19 bases spanning the gap. Germline V gene data show CDR1 as MNHEY and CDR2 as SVGAGI. The CDR3 reads CASSPLVGVSTGNTIYF. The CDR3 DNA follows: TGTGCCAGCAGTCCCCTCGTGGGGGTTAGCACTGGAAACACCATATATTTT.

This clonotype occurred a few times. The V and J genes are TRBV3-1 and TRBJ1-1, with D hard to call. CDR3 size: 13 residues. Germline loops: CDR1 LGHDT, CDR2 YNNKEL (reference sequence). V lost 2 bases and J lost 2, with 6 bases in between. CDR3 in DNA: TGTGCCAGCAGCCAATCAACCAACACTGAAGCTTTCTTT. The encoded protein is CASSQSTNTEAFF. The variable domain in full, completed from reference TRBV3-1 and TRBJ1-1, reads DTAVSQTPKYLVTQMGNDKSIKCEQNLGHDTMYWYKQDSKKFLKIMFSYNNKELIINETVPNRFSPKSPDKAHLNLHINSLELGDSAVYFCASSQSTNTEAFFGQGTRLTVV.

This clonotype has more than one count but fewer than ten. This sequence joins TRBV7-8 and TRBJ2-3; tentative D call: TRBD2 (5 bases). V was cut by 5 bases and J by 4 bases, with 16 bases left in between. The germline CDR1 and CDR2 sequences are SGHVS and FQNEAQ. This CDR3 is built from 15 residues. In DNA form, the CDR3 reads TGTGCCAGCAGCCCGGTCGGTCGGGGTGCAGATACGCAGTATTTT. It is translated as CASSPVGRGADTQYF. The full variable domain, with the rest looked up from reference TRBV7-8 and TRBJ2-3, is GAGVSQSPRYKVAKRGQDVALRCDPISGHVSLFWYQQALGQGPEFLTYFQNEAQLDKSGLPSDRFFAERPEGSVSTLKIQRTQQEDSAVYLCASSPVGRGADTQYFGPGTRLTVL.

A few counts support this clonotype. The chain links TRBV15 to TRBJ2-1, with D perhaps TRBD2 (5 bases). This CDR3 region has 12 residues. V was clipped by 9 bases and J by 6 bases, with 12 bases between them. Germline assignment: CDR1 LNHNV and CDR2 YYDKDF (reference sequence). The CDR3 coding sequence is TGTGCCACAGCGGAGGCTGGCAATGAGCAGTTCTTC. Encoded protein: CATAEAGNEQFF.

This clonotype occurred a few times. The chain joins TRBV19 to TRBJ2-6, with D perhaps matching TRBD2 (5 bases). Germline V gene sequence: CDR1 LNHDA, CDR2 SQIVND (reference sequence). The CDR3 totals 14 residues. With 11 bases removed from V and 4 bases from J, the gap between germline ends came to 15 bases. As DNA, the CDR3 is TGTGCCTGCCACGAGGGAACCGGGGCCAACGTCCTGACTTTC. It specifies CACHEGTGANVLTF. The full variable domain, its missing parts supplied by reference TRBV19 and TRBJ2-6, is DGGITQSPKYLFRKEGQNVTLSCEQNLNHDAMYWYRQDPGQGLRLIYYSQIVNDFQKGDIAEGYSVSREKKESFPLTVTSAQKNPTAFYLCACHEGTGANVLTFGAGSRLTVL.

This clonotype was counted at least ten times. Here the CDR3 DNA reads TGTGCCAGCAGCCTAGCGGGCACTGGGTACGAGCAGTACTTC. It encodes CASSLAGTGYEQYF. The V call is TRBV11-2, the J call TRBJ2-7; 8 positions agree with TRBD2. This CDR3 has 14 amino acids. V dropped 5 bases and J dropped 4; count of bases not matched to a gene: 7. Looked up from germline, CDR1 is SGHAT and CDR2 is FQNNGV. The full variable domain, rest sourced from reference TRBV11-2 and TRBJ2-7, is EAGVAQSPRYKIIEKRQSVAFWCNPISGHATLYWYQQILGQGPKLLIQFQNNGVVDDSQLPKDRFSAERLKGVDSTLKIQPAKLEDSAVYLCASSLAGTGYEQYFGPGTRLTVT.

This clonotype was picked up many times. CDR3 residues: CASSQGLSGNTIYF. The CDR3 DNA reads as TGTGCCAGCAGCCAGGGGCTCTCTGGAAACACCATATATTTT. The J gene is TRBJ1-3, the V gene TRBV14, with a possible D match to TRBD1 (5 bases). Germline loops: CDR1 SGHDN, CDR2 FVKESK. There are 14 residues in the CDR3. V lost 3 bases and J lost 0, with 6 bases in between.

There are a few counts of this clonotype. CDR3 DNA sequence: TGTGCCAGCAGTTGGACAGGGGGTGGAGAGACCCAGTACTTC. It is translated as CASSWTGGGETQYF. The V call is TRBV28, the J call TRBJ2-5; 10 bases are shared with TRBD1. Trimming cost V 4 bases and J 4 bases; bases outside gene matches: 3. In germline, CDR1 is MDHEN, CDR2 SYDVKM. This CDR3 is 14 amino acids long.

The chain carries TRBV20-1 and TRBJ1-3; D not resolved. The CDR3 length is 14 residues. CDR1 and CDR2 (germline): DFQATT, SNEGSKA (reference sequence). Trimming pared 0 bases from V and 0 bases from J, leaving 6 bases between. The CDR3 region is CSARDHNSGNTIYF. The CDR3 DNA is TGCAGTGCTAGAGATCACAACTCTGGAAACACCATATATTTT.

This clonotype was seen many times. This sequence joins TRBV27 and TRBJ2-7; TRBD2 is a possible D gene (6 bases). The CDR3 contains 14 residues. Deletions cut 2 bases from V and 2 bases from J, with 10 bases between. Looked up from germline, CDR1 is MNHEY and CDR2 is SMNVEV (reference sequence). The CDR3 region has the DNA TGTGCCAGCAGTTTAGTCGGGGGTGCCTACGAGCAGTACGTC. It codes for CASSLVGGAYEQYV.

The sample holds many counts of this clonotype. The chain is built from TRBV6-6 and TRBJ2-7; TRBD2 is a possible D gene (6 bases). Germline CDR1 and CDR2: MNHNY and SVGAGI (reference sequence). Deletions cut 5 bases from V and 12 bases from J, with 17 bases between. CDR3 length equals 12 residues. The CDR3 sequence is CASSHGTPDGYF. CDR3 nucleotides: TGTGCCAGCAGTCACGGGACTCCTGATGGGTACTTC.

This clonotype has a handful of counts. The chain joins TRBV12-3 or TRBV12-4 to TRBJ2-7; D possibly corresponds to TRBD1 (5 bases). The germline V and J ends were trimmed by 2 bases and 4 bases, with 15 bases remaining between them. The CDR3 loop spans 15 amino acids. The CDR3 region is CASSLPRQKGYEQYF. The CDR3 DNA sequence: TGTGCCAGCAGTTTACCACGACAAAAGGGGTACGAGCAGTACTTC.

This clonotype was picked up a small number of times. CDR3 in amino acids: CATEGSSYEQYF. The CDR3 DNA is TGTGCCACCGAGGGCAGCTCCTACGAGCAGTACTTC. The genes are TRBV3-1 and TRBJ2-7, with D perhaps matching TRBD2 (5 bases). This CDR3 has 12 amino acids. Germline V gives CDR1 LGHDT, CDR2 YNNKEL (reference sequence). V lost 10 bases to trimming and J lost 0 bases, with 10 bases between them.

This clonotype was recorded many times. The junction does not match germline at one end; this may be a read error. The chain recombines TRBV29-1 with TRBJ2-3, with D possibly being TRBD1 (5 bases). The CDR3 covers 9 residues. Germline CDR1 and CDR2: SQVTM and ANQGSEA. The CDR3 DNA is TGCAGCGTTGAAGGATACAGGAATTTT. It codes for CSVEGYRNF.

This clonotype has only a few counts. The chain recombines TRBV28 with TRBJ2-7; D gene unclear. The CDR3 sequence is 15 residues long. The V end was cut by 3 bases, the J end by 2 bases, with 14 bases between. Germline V gene lookup returns CDR1 MDHEN and CDR2 SYDVKM. CDR3 sequence: CASSFNGAIPYEQYF. CDR3 nucleotide sequence: TGTGCCAGCAGTTTCAACGGAGCAATTCCCTACGAGCAGTACTTC.

The gene calls are TRBV6-5 and TRBJ2-1, with D tentatively TRBD1 or TRBD2 (6 bases each). Germline V gene data show CDR1 as MNHEY and CDR2 as SVGAGI. This CDR3 region has 15 residues. Trimming took 6 bases from V and 2 from J, leaving 14 bases between them. The CDR3 nucleotides are TGTGCCAGCAGCCCTACCGGGGGCCCCTACAATGAGCAGTTCTTC. It encodes CASSPTGGPYNEQFF.

This clonotype was picked up a small number of times. The chain has TRBV7-2 and TRBJ2-2, with D possibly matching TRBD2 (6 bases). Germline V gene lookup returns CDR1 SGHTA and CDR2 FQGNSA. The CDR3 sequence is 14 residues long. V was cut by 5 bases and J by 4 bases, with 11 bases left in between. As DNA, the CDR3 is TGTGCCAGCAGCGCCCTCGGGAGCACCGGGGAGCTGTTTTTT. It encodes CASSALGSTGELFF.

The chain combines TRBV4-2 with TRBJ1-1; D ambiguous. The V end was cut by 1 base, the J end by 0 bases, with 9 bases between. In germline, CDR1 is LGHNA, CDR2 YNFKEQ. This CDR3 comprises 15 residues. CDR3 nucleotides: TGTGCCAGCAGCCAAGTTGGCAGAGTGAACACTGAAGCTTTCTTT. Translation gives CASSQVGRVNTEAFF.

The table lists this clonotype with a few counts. The rearrangement joins TRBV29-1 to TRBJ2-1; the D call may be TRBD1 or TRBD2 (5 bases each). CDR1 is SQVTM and CDR2 is ANQGSEA in the germline V gene. Deletions cut 3 bases from V and 4 bases from J, with 13 bases between. The CDR3 extends over 14 amino acids. CDR3 nucleotide sequence: TGCAGCGTTGATAGCCAGGGAGAGTACAATGAGCAGTTCTTC. Its translation is CSVDSQGEYNEQFF.

CDR3 loop: CASSLGSGFDSPLHF. CDR3 DNA: TGTGCCAGCAGCTTAGGTTCGGGGTTTGATTCACCCCTCCACTTT. This rearrangement joins TRBV7-2 to TRBJ1-6; D is unclear. Germline assignment: CDR1 SGHTA and CDR2 FQGNSA. Trimming took 1 base from V and 8 from J, leaving 12 bases between them. There are 15 residues in the CDR3.

This clonotype has just a few counts. The CDR3 loop is CASSIGLAGGMGTDTQYF. DNA for the CDR3: TGTGCCAGCAGCATAGGACTAGCGGGAGGGATGGGCACAGATACGCAGTATTTT. The chain carries TRBV5-4 and TRBJ2-3; 15 positions agree with TRBD2. CDR1 is SGHNT, CDR2 YYREEE, per germline (reference sequence). V shed 4 bases, J shed 1 base, and the junction held 7 bases outside the gene matches. The CDR3 spans 18 residues. Filled out from reference TRBV5-4 and TRBJ2-3, the complete variable domain reads ETGVTQSPTHLIKTRGQQVTLRCSSQSGHNTVSWYQQALGQGPQFIFQYYREEENGRGNFPPRFSGLQFPNYSSELNVNALELDDSALYLCASSIGLAGGMGTDTQYFGPGTRLTVL.

A few counts support this clonotype. The chain recombines TRBV4-3 with TRBJ2-2; D remains unclear. This CDR3 has 16 amino acids. Germline V gene data show CDR1 as LGHNA and CDR2 as YSLEER. V was shortened by 1 base and J by 2 bases, with 11 bases between the two germline ends. For the CDR3, the DNA is TGCGCCAGCAGCCAAGGCAACTCTAGAAACACCGGGGAGCTGTTTTTT. Translation: CASSQGNSRNTGELFF.

This clonotype was recorded at least ten times. The gene calls are TRBV28 and TRBJ2-3, with 7 bases fitting TRBD1. The CDR3 is made up of 17 amino acids. CDR1 and CDR2 (germline): MDHEN, SYDVKM. Germline trimming cut 1 base from V and 9 bases from J; bases unmatched to any gene: 16. CDR3 protein: CASSLFSRDRRKVTQYF. The CDR3 nucleotides read TGTGCCAGCAGTTTATTTAGTCGGGACAGAAGAAAGGTCACGCAGTATTTT.